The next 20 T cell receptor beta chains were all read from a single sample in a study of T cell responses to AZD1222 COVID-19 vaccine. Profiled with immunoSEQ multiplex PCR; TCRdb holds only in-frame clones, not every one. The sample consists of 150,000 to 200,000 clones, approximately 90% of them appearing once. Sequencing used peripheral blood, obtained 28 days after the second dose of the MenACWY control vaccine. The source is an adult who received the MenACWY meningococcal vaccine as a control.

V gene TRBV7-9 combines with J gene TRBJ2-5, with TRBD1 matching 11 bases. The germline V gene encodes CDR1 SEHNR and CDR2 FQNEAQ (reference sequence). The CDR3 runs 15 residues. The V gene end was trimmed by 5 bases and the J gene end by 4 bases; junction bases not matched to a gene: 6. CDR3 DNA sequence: TGTGCCAGCAGCCCTCCGGGACAGGGGGGAGAGACCCAGTACTTC. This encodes CASSPPGQGGETQYF. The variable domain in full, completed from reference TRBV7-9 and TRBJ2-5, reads DTGVSQNPRHKITKRGQNVTFRCDPISEHNRLYWYRQTLGQGPEFLTYFQNEAQLEKSRLLSDRFSAERPKGSFSTLEIQRTEQGDSAMYLCASSPPGQGGETQYFGPGTRLLVL.

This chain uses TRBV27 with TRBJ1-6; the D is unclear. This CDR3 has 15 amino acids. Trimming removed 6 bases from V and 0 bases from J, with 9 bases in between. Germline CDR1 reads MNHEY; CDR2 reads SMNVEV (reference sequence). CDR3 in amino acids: CASRPGPSYNSPLHF. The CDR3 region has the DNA TGTGCCAGCAGGCCCGGCCCCTCCTATAATTCACCCCTCCACTTT.

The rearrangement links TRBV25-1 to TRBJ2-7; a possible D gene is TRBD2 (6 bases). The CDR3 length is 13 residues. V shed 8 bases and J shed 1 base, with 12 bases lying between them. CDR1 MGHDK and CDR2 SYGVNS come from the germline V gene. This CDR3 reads CASSRGGSYEQYF. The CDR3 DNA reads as TGTGCCAGCTCGCGGGGAGGTTCCTACGAGCAGTACTTC.

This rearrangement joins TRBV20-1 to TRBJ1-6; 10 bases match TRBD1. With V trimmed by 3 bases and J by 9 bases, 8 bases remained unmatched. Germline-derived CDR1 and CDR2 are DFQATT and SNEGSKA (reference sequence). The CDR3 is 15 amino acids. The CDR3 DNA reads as TGCAGTGCTAGTCCCGGACAGGGGGTCGGTTCACCCCTCCACTTT. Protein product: CSASPGQGVGSPLHF.

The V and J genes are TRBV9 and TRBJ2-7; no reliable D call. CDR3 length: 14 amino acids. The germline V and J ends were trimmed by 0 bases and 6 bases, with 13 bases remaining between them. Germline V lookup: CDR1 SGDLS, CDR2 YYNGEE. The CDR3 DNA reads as TGTGCCAGCAGCGTAGCTACTATACCAAGCGAGCAGTACTTC. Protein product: CASSVATIPSEQYF.

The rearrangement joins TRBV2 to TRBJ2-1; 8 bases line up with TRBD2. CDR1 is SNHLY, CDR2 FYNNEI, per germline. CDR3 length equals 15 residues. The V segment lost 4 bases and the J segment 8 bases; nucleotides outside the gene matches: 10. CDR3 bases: TGTGCCAGCAGTGCCAGCGGGAGAAAGGTCGATGAGCAGTTCTTC. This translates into CASSASGRKVDEQFF.

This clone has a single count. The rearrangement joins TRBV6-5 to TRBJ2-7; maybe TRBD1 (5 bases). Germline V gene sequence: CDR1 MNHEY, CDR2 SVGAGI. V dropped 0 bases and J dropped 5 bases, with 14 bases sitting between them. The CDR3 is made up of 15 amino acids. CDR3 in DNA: TGTGCCAGCAGTTACTCCAGGGAATTGGAGCACGAGCAGTACTTC. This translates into CASSYSRELEHEQYF.

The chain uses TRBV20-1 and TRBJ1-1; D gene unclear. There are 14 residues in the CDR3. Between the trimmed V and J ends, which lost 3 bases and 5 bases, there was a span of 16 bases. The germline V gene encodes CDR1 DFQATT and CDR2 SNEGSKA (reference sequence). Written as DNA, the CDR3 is TGCAGTGCTAGTGTCTCGCGCCCGGGGACTGAAGCTTTCTTT. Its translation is CSASVSRPGTEAFF.

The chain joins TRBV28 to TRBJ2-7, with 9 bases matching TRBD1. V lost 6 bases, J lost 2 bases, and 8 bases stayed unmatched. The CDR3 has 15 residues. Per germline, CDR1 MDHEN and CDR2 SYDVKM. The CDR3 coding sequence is TGTGCCAGCAGGAGGTCCGGGACAGGGCCCTACGAGCAGTACTTC. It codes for CASRRSGTGPYEQYF.

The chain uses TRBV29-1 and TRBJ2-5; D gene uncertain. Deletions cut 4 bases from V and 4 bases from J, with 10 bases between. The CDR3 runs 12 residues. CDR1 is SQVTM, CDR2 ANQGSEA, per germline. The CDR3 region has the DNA TGCAGCGTTGGGGTCAGGTCAGAGACCCAGTACTTC. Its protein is CSVGVRSETQYF.

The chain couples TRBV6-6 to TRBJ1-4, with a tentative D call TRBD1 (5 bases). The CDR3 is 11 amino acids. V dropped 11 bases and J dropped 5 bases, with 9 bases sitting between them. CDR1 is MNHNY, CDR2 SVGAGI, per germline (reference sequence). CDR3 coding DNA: TGTGCCGGGGGAGGGAATGAAAAACTGTTTTTT. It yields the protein CAGGGNEKLFF.

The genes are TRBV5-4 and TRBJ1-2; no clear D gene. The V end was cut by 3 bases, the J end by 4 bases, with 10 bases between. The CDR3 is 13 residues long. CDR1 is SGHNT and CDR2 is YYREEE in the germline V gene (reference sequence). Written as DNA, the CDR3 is TGTGCCAGCAGCTCGGTATCCAGCTATGGCTACACCTTC. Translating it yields CASSSVSSYGYTF.

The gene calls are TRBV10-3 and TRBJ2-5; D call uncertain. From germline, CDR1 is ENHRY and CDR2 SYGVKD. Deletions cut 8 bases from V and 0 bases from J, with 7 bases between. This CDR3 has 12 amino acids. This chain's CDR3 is CAISADQETQYF. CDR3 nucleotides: TGTGCCATCTCCGCGGACCAAGAGACCCAGTACTTC.

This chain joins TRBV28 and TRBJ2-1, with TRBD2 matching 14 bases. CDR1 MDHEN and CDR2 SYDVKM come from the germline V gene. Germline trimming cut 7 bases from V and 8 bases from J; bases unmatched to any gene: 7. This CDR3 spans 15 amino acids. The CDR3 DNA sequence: TGTGCCAGCACTAGACTAGCGGGAGGGCCCGATGAGCAGTTCTTC. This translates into CASTRLAGGPDEQFF.

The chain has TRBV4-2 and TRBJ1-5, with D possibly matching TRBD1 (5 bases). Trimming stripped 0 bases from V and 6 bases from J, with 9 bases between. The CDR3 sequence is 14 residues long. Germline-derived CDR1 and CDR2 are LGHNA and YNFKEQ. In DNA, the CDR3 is TGTGCCAGCAGCCAAGATGGGGGGTTTCAGCCCCAGCATTTT. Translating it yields CASSQDGGFQPQHF.

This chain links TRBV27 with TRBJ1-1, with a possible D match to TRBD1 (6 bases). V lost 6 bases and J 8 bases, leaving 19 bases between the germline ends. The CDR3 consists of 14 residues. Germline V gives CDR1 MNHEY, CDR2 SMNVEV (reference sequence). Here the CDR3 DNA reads TGTGCCAGCAGGGGGGGGGCTAGGTCGCGAGAAGCTTTCTTT. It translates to CASRGGARSREAFF.

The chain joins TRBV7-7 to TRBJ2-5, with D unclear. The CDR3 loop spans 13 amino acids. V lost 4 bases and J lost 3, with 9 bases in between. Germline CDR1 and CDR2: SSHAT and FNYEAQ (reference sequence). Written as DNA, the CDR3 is TGTGCCAGCAGCTCCACCCCCGAAGAGACCCAGTACTTC. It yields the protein CASSSTPEETQYF. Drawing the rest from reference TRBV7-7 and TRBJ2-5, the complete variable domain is GAGVSQSPRYKVTKRGQDVTLRCDPISSHATLYWYQQALGQGPEFLTYFNYEAQPDKSGLPSDRFSAERPEGSISTLTIQRTEQRDSAMYRCASSSTPEETQYFGPGTRLLVL.

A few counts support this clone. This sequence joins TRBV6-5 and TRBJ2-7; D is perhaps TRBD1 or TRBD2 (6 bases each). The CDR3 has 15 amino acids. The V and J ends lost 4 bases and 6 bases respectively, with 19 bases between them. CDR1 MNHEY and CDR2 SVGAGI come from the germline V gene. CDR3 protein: CASSSRTGARAEQYF. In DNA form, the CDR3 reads TGTGCCAGCAGTTCACGAACGGGGGCGCGAGCCGAGCAGTACTTC.

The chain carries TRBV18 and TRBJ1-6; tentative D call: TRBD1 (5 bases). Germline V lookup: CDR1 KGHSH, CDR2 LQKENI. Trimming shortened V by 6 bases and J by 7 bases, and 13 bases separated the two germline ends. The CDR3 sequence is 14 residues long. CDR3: CASSLWGTNSPLHF. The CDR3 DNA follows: TGTGCCAGCTCCCTGTGGGGCACGAATTCACCCCTCCACTTT.

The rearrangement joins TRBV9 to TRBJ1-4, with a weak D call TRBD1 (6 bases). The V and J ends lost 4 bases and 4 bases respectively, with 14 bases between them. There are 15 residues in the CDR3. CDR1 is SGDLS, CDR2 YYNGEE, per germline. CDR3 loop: CASSRGDRLNEKLFF. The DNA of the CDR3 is TGTGCCAGCAGCCGCGGAGACAGGCTTAATGAAAAACTGTTTTTT.